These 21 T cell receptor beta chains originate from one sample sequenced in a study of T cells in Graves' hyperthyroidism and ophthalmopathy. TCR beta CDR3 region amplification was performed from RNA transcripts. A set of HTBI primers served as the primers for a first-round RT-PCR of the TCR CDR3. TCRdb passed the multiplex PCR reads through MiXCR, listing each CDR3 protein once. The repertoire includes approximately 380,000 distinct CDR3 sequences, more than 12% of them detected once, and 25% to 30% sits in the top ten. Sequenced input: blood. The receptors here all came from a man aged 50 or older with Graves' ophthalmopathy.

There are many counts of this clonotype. The CDR3 sequence: CASSRNREGKLFF. Here the CDR3 DNA reads TGTGCCAGCTCAAGGAACAGGGAAGGAAAACTGTTTTTT. J is TRBJ1-4 and V is TRBV18; D might be TRBD1 (6 bases). The CDR3 contains 13 residues. Germline V CDR1 and CDR2: KGHSH, LQKENI. With 5 bases removed from V and 10 bases from J, the gap between germline ends came to 14 bases. The full variable domain, with the rest looked up from reference TRBV18 and TRBJ1-4, is NAGVMQNPRHLVRRRGQEARLRCSPMKGHSHVYWYRQLPEEGLKFMVYLQKENIIDESGMPKERFSAEFPKEGPSILRIQQVVRGDSAAYFCASSRNREGKLFFGSGTQLSVL.

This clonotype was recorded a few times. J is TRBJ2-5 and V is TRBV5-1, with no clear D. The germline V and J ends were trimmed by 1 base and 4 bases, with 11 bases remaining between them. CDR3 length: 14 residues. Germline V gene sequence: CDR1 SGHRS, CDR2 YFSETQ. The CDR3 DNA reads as TGCGCCAGCAGCTTGACCAGCGTCGGAGAGACCCAGTACTTC. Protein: CASSLTSVGETQYF. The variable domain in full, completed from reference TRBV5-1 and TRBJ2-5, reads KAGVTQTPRYLIKTRGQQVTLSCSPISGHRSVSWYQQTPGQGLQFLFEYFSETQRNKGNFPGRFSGRQFSNSRSEMNVSTLELGDSALYLCASSLTSVGETQYFGPGTRLLVL.

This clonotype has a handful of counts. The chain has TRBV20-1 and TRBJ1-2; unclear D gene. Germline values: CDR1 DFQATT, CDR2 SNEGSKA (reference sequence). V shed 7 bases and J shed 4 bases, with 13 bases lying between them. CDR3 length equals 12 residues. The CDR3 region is CSVTESTYGYTF. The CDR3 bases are TGCAGTGTTACTGAGAGTACCTATGGCTACACCTTC.

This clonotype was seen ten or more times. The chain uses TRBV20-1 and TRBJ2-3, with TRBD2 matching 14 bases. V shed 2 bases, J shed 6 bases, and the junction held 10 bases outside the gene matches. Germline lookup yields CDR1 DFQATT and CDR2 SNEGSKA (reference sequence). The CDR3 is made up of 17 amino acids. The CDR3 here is CSARSSGTSGRSDTQYF. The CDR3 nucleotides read TGCAGTGCTAGATCTTCCGGGACTAGCGGGAGATCGGATACGCAGTATTTT.

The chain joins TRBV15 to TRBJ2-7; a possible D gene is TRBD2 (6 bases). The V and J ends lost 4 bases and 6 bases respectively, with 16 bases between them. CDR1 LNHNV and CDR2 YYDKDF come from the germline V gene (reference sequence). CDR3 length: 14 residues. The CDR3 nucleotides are TGTGCCACCAGCAAAAGGGACTTGCGTTTCGAGCAGTACTTC. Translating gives CATSKRDLRFEQYF.

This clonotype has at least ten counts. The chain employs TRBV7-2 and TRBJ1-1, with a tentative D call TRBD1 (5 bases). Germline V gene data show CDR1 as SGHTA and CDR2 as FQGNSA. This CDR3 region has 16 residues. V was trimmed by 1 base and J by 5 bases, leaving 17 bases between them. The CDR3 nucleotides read TGTGCCAGCAGCTTAGAATATGAAGGGGTAGAGACTGAAGCTTTCTTT. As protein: CASSLEYEGVETEAFF.

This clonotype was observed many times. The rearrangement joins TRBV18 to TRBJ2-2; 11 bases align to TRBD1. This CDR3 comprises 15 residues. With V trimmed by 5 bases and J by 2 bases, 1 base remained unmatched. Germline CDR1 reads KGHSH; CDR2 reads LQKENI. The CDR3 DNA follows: TGTGCCAGCTCAGGACAGGGGGCAAACACCGGGGAGCTGTTTTTT. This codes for CASSGQGANTGELFF.

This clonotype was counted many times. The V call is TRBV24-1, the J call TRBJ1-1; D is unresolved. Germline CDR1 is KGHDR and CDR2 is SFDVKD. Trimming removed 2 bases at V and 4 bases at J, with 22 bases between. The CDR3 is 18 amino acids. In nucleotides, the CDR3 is TGTGCCACCAGTGATTCACGTTTCCGGGATGAGAAAATCACTGAAGCTTTCTTT. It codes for CATSDSRFRDEKITEAFF.

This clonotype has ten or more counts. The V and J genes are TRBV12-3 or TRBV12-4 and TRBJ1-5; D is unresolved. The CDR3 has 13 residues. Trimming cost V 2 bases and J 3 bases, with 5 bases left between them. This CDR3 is CASSLSPNQPQHF. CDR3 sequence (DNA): TGTGCCAGCAGTTTAAGTCCCAATCAGCCCCAGCATTTT.

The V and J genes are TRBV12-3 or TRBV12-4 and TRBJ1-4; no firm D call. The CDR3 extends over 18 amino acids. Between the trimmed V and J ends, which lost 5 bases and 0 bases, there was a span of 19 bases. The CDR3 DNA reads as TGTGCCAGCAGTAGCCGGTTGGACCGCGGCCCAACTAATGAAAAACTGTTTTTT. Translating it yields CASSSRLDRGPTNEKLFF.

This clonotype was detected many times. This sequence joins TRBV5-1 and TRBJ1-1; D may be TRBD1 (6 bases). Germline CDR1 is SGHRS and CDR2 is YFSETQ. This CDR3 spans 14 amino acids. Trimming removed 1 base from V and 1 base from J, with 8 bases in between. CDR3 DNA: TGCGCCAGCAGCTTGACAGGGAAGAACACTGAAGCTTTCTTT. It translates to CASSLTGKNTEAFF.

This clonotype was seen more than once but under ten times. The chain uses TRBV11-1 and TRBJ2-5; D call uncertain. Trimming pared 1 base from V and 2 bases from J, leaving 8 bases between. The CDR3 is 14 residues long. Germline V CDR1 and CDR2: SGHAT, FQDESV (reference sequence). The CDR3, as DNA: TGTGCCAGCAGCTTAGGAGTGGTACAAGAGACCCAGTACTTC. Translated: CASSLGVVQETQYF.

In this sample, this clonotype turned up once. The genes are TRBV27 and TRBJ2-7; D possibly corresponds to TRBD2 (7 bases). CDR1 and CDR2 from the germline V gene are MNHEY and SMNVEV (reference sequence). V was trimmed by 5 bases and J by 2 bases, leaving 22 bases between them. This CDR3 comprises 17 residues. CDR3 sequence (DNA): TGTGCCAGCAGTCCCTCCCAATTGAGGGGGAGGGCCTACGAGCAGTACTTC. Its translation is CASSPSQLRGRAYEQYF.

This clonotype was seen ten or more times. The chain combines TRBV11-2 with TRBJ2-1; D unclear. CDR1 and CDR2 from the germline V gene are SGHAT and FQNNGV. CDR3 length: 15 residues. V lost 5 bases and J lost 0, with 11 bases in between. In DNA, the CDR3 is TGTGCCAGCAGCCCCCAAATGGGCTCCTACAATGAGCAGTTCTTC. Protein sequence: CASSPQMGSYNEQFF.

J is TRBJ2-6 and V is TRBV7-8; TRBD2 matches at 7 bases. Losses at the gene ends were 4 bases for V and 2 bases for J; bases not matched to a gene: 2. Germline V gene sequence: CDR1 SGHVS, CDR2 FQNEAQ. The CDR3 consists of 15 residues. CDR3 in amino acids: CASSWGGPGANVLTF. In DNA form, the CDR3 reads TGTGCCAGCAGCTGGGGAGGGCCTGGGGCCAACGTCCTGACTTTC. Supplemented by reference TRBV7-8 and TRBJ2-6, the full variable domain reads GAGVSQSPRYKVAKRGQDVALRCDPISGHVSLFWYQQALGQGPEFLTYFQNEAQLDKSGLPSDRFFAERPEGSVSTLKIQRTQQEDSAVYLCASSWGGPGANVLTFGAGSRLTVL.

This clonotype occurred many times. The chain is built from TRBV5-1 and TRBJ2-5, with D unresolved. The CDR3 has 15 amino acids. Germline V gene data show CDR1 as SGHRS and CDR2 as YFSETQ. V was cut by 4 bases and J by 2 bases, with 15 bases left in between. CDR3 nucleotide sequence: TGCGCCAGCAGCCAGGTTCAGGACCCACAAGAGACCCAGTACTTC. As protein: CASSQVQDPQETQYF. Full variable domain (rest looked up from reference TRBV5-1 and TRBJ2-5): KAGVTQTPRYLIKTRGQQVTLSCSPISGHRSVSWYQQTPGQGLQFLFEYFSETQRNKGNFPGRFSGRQFSNSRSEMNVSTLELGDSALYLCASSQVQDPQETQYFGPGTRLLVL.

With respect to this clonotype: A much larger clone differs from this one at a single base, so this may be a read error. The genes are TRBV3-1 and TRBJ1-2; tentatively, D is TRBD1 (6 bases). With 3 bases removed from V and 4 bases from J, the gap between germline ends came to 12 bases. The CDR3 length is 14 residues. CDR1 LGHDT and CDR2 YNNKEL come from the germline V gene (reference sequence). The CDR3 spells CASSHGGAIYGYTF. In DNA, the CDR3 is TGTGCCAGCAGCCATGGGGGCGCCATCTATGGCTACACCTTC.

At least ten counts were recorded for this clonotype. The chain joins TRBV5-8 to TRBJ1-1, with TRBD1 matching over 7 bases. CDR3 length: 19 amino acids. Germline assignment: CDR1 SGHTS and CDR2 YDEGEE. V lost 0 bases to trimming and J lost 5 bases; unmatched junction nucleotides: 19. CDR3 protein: CASSLGDPGQTWVGTEAFF. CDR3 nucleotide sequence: TGTGCCAGCAGCTTGGGCGATCCGGGACAGACCTGGGTGGGGACTGAAGCTTTCTTT. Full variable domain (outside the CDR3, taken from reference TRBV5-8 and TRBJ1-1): EAGVTQSPTHLIKTRGQQATLRCSPISGHTSVYWYQQALGLGLQFLLWYDEGEERNRGNFPPRFSGRQFPNYSSELNVNALELEDSALYLCASSLGDPGQTWVGTEAFFGQGTRLTVV.

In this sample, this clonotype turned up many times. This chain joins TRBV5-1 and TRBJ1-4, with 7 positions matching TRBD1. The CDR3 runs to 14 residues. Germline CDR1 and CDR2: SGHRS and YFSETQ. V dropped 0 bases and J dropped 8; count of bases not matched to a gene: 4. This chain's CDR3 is CASSLEGAAEKLFF. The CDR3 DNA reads TGCGCCAGCAGCTTGGAGGGGGCGGCAGAAAAACTGTTTTTT.

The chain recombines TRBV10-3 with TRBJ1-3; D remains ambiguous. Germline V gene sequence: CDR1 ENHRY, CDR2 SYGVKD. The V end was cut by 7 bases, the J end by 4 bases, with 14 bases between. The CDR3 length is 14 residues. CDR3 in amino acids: CAITGPLRGNTIYF. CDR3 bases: TGTGCCATCACCGGACCACTTAGGGGAAACACCATATATTTT.

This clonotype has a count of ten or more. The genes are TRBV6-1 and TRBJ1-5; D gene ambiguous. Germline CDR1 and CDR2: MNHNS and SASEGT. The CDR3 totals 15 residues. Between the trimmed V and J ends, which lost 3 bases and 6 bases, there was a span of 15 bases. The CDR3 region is CASSDSVGILQPQHF. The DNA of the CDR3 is TGTGCCAGCAGTGATTCGGTGGGGATACTTCAGCCCCAGCATTTT.